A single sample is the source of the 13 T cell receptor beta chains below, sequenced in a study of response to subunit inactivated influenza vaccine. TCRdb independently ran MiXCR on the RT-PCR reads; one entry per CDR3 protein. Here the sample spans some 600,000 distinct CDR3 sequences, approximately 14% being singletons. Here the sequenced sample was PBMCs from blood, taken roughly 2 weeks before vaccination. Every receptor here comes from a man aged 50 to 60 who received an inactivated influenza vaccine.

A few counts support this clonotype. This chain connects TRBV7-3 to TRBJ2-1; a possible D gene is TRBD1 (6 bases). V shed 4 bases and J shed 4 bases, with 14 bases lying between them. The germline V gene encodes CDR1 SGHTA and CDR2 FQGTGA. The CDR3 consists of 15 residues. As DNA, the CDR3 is TGTGCCAGCAGCTCTAACAGGGATGAGTACAATGAGCAGTTCTTC. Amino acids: CASSSNRDEYNEQFF.

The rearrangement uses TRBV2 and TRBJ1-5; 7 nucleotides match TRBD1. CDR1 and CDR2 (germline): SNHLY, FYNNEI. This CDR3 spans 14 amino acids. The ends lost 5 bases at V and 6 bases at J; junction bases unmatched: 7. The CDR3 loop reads CASSRVTGRQPQHF. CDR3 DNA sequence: TGTGCCAGCAGTCGGGTGACAGGGCGTCAGCCCCAGCATTTT.

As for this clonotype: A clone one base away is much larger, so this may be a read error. The CDR3 is CASSHHGTLELYF. The CDR3 bases are TGCGCCAGCAGTCATCACGGGACACTCGAGCTGTACTTC. This rearrangement joins TRBV23-1 to TRBJ2-7, with D perhaps TRBD1 (6 bases). TRBV23-1 is recorded as an ORF, its role being uncertain. This CDR3 is built from 13 residues.

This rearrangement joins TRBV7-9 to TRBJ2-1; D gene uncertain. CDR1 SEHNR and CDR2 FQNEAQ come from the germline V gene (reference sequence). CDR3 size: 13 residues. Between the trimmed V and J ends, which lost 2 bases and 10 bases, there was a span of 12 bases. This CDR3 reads CASSLPASVEQFF. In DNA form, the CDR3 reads TGTGCCAGCAGCTTACCCGCGTCCGTCGAGCAGTTCTTC.

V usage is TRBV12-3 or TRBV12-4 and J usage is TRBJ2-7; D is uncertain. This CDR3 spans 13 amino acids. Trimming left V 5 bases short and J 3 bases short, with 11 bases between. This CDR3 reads CASSVNRYYEQYF. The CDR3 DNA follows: TGTGCCAGCAGTGTAAACAGATACTACGAGCAGTACTTC.

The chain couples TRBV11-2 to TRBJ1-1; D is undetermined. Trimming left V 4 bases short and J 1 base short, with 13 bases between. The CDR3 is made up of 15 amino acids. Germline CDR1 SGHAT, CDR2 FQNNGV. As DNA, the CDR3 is TGTGCCAGCAGCTCCGCGGTACACTCGAACACTGAAGCTTTCTTT. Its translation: CASSSAVHSNTEAFF.

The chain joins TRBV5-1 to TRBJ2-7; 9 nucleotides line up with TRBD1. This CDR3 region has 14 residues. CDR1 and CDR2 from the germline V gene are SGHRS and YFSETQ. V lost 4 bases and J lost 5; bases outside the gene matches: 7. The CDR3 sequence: CASSPGQGFHEQYF. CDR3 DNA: TGCGCCAGCAGCCCGGGACAGGGCTTCCACGAGCAGTACTTC.

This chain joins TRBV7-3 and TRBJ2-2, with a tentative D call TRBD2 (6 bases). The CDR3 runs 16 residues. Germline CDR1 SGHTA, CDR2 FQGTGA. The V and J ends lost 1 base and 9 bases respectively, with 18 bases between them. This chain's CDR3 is CASSLNPGDGPRELFF. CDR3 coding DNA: TGTGCCAGCAGCTTAAACCCGGGAGATGGCCCCAGGGAGCTGTTTTTT.

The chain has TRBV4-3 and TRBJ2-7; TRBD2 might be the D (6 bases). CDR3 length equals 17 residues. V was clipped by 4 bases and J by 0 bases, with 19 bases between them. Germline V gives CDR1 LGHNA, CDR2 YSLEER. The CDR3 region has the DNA TGCGCCAGCAGCCTCAGCTCCCTGGCGGGGTACTCCTACGAGCAGTACTTC. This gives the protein CASSLSSLAGYSYEQYF.

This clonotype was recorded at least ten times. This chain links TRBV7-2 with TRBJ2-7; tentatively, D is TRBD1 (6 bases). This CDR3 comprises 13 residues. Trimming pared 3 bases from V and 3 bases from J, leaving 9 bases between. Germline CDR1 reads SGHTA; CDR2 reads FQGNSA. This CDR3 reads CASSFPDSYEQYF. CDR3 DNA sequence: TGTGCCAGCAGCTTTCCGGACAGCTACGAGCAGTACTTC.

CDR3 bases: TGCAGCGTTGGTGGTAGCGGGAGGTTCAATGAGCAGTTCTTC. It codes for CSVGGSGRFNEQFF. This sequence joins TRBV29-1 and TRBJ2-1; 10 nucleotides match TRBD2. Looked up from germline, CDR1 is SQVTM and CDR2 is ANQGSEA. The CDR3 sequence is 14 residues long. The V and J ends lost 4 bases and 6 bases, in that order; junction bases with no gene match: 6.

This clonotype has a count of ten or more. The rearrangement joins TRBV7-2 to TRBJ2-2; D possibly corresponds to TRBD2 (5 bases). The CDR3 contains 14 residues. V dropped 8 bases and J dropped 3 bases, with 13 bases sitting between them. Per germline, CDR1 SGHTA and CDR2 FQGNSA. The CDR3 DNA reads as TGTGCCAGCGCGAGAACGGACTACACCGGGGAGCTGTTTTTT. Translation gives CASARTDYTGELFF.

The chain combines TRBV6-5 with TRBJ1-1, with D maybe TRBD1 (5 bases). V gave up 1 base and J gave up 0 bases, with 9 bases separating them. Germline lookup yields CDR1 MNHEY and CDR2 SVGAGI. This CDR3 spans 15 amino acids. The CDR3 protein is CASSYFSGLNTEAFF. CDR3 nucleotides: TGTGCCAGCAGTTACTTCTCAGGGTTGAACACTGAAGCTTTCTTT.